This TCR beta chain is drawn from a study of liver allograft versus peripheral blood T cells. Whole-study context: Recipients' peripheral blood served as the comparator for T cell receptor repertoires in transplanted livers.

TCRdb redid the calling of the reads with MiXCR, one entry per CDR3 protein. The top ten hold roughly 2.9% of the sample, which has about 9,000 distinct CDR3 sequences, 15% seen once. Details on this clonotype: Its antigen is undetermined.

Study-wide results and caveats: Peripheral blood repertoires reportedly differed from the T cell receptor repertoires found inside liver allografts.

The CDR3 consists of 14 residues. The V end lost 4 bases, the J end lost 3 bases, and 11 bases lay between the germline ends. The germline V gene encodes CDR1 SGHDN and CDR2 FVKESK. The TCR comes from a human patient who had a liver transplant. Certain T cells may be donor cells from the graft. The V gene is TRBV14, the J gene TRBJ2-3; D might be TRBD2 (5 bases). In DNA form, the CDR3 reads TGTGCCAGCAGCCGAAGAGGGCCGACAGATACGCAGTATTTT. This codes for CASSRRGPTDTQYF.